The 4 T cell receptor beta chains below come from one sample, sequenced in a study of T cells expressing NK-cell markers. TCRdb reanalyzed the 5' RACE reads and collapses them to one entry per CDR3 protein, without DNA. The repertoire table contains more than 400,000 distinct CDR3 sequences. Sequences were obtained from blood T cells: a sorted CD56 or NKG2C T cell subset, CD4+ or CD8+ T cells, or bulk PBMC T cells (not recorded which). The receptors were gathered from a woman aged 18-70 years in good health.

The gene calls are TRBV11-2 and TRBJ2-1; with no DNA, the TCRdb D assignment of TRBD2 cannot be verified. CDR3 length: 14 residues. From germline, CDR1 is SGHAT and CDR2 FQNNGV. CDR3 loop: CASSLAGGRNEQFF.

The chain links TRBV6-2 or TRBV6-3 to TRBJ1-2; TCRdb lists TRBD1, though no DNA is available to test this call. The germline CDR1 and CDR2 sequences are MNHEY and SVGEGT. The CDR3 is made up of 14 amino acids. The CDR3 sequence: CASSATGSGYGYTF.

The chain joins TRBV4-3 to TRBJ2-7; TCRdb picks TRBD1, but there is no DNA to check that call. This CDR3 region has 15 residues. From germline, CDR1 is LGHNA and CDR2 YSLEER. Here the CDR3 reads CASSQDGASSYEQYF.

The chain has TRBV11-2 and TRBJ1-3. The CDR3 length is 14 residues. Germline V gives CDR1 SGHAT, CDR2 FQNNGV. The CDR3 loop reads CASRKTQSGNTIYF. Supplemented by reference TRBV11-2 and TRBJ1-3, the full variable domain reads EAGVAQSPRYKIIEKRQSVAFWCNPISGHATLYWYQQILGQGPKLLIQFQNNGVVDDSQLPKDRFSAERLKGVDSTLKIQPAKLEDSAVYLCASRKTQSGNTIYFGEGSWLTVV.